The 21 T cell receptor beta chains reported below all come from one sample, sequenced in a study of blood T cell repertoires in COVID-19. The table came from immunoSEQ multiplex PCR; TCRdb's copy has only in-frame clones and leaves some out. Among a few hundred thousand clones, approximately 85% were seen once, and the ten largest hold more than 2%. Material: PBMCs or T cells enriched from blood (not recorded which). The receptors here all came from a man under 40 who had recovered from COVID-19.

This sequence joins TRBV5-6 and TRBJ1-1, with a weak D call TRBD1 (5 bases). Trimming took off 4 bases at V and 2 bases at J, with 12 bases between the two ends. Germline V gene data show CDR1 as SGHDT and CDR2 as YYEEEE. The CDR3 runs to 14 residues. In DNA form, the CDR3 reads TGTGCCAGCAGCCGTAACAGGATAAACACTGAAGCTTTCTTT. Translation: CASSRNRINTEAFF.

This clone was detected only once. This chain connects TRBV28 to TRBJ1-2; the match to TRBD1 covers 7 bases. The CDR3 consists of 14 residues. The ends lost 3 bases at V and 5 bases at J; junction bases unmatched: 6. Germline CDR1 MDHEN, CDR2 SYDVKM. This CDR3 is CASSFPTGFYGYTF. Written as DNA, the CDR3 is TGTGCCAGCAGTTTCCCGACAGGGTTTTATGGCTACACCTTC.

This rearrangement joins TRBV5-5 to TRBJ1-6, with D perhaps matching TRBD1 (5 bases). Per the germline V gene, CDR1 is SGHKS and CDR2 is YYEKEE (reference sequence). This CDR3 is built from 15 residues. Trimming pared 4 bases from V and 9 bases from J, leaving 17 bases between. CDR3 nucleotide sequence: TGTGCCAGCAGCCCCTTGGGGGGGAGAAGTTCACCCCTCCACTTT. Protein product: CASSPLGGRSSPLHF. Variable domain in full (rest from reference TRBV5-5 and TRBJ1-6): DAGVTQSPTHLIKTRGQQVTLRCSPISGHKSVSWYQQVLGQGPQFIFQYYEKEERGRGNFPDRFSARQFPNYSSELNVNALLLGDSALYLCASSPLGGRSSPLHFGNGTRLTVT.

DNA of the CDR3: TGTGCCACCAGTGATTCCTTCAGGGGCAATGAGCAGTTCTTC. This gives the protein CATSDSFRGNEQFF. The chain carries TRBV24-1 and TRBJ2-1; tentative D call: TRBD1 (6 bases). Trimming removed 2 bases at V and 6 bases at J, with 10 bases between. CDR3 length: 14 residues. Germline V gene lookup returns CDR1 KGHDR and CDR2 SFDVKD.

This rearrangement joins TRBV28 to TRBJ1-1; D is unclear. V shed 6 bases and J shed 1 base, with 12 bases lying between them. This CDR3 contains 14 residues. Germline CDR1 and CDR2: MDHEN and SYDVKM. The CDR3 coding sequence is TGTGCCAGCAGCCAAAATACGGGGAACACTGAAGCTTTCTTT. It yields the protein CASSQNTGNTEAFF.

The CDR3: CASSQDISRGALTQYF. The CDR3 DNA follows: TGTGCCAGCAGCCAAGATATCAGTCGGGGGGCCCTAACCCAGTACTTC. The J gene is TRBJ2-5, the V gene TRBV3-1 (or the pseudogene TRBV3-2), with D possibly being TRBD2 (7 bases). The V end was cut by 0 bases, the J end by 8 bases, with 19 bases between. Germline CDR1 reads LGHDT; CDR2 reads YNNKEL (reference sequence). The CDR3 is made up of 16 amino acids.

The chain has TRBV7-9 and TRBJ1-1; D possibly corresponds to TRBD1 (5 bases). The CDR3 contains 14 residues. From germline, CDR1 is SEHNR and CDR2 FQNEAQ (reference sequence). V lost 0 bases and J 2 bases, leaving 7 bases between the germline ends. DNA of the CDR3: TGTGCCAGCAGCTTAGCAGACAGAAACACTGAAGCTTTCTTT. Translated, it gives CASSLADRNTEAFF.

The V and J genes are TRBV7-9 and TRBJ1-2; D not certain. The CDR3 runs to 12 residues. Per germline, CDR1 SEHNR and CDR2 FQNEAQ (reference sequence). Trimming took off 5 bases at V and 0 bases at J, with 4 bases between the two ends. Here the CDR3 DNA reads TGTGCCAGCAGCACACCTAACTATGGCTACACCTTC. This codes for CASSTPNYGYTF.

This chain connects TRBV29-1 to TRBJ2-5, with 7 bases aligning to TRBD1. J gave up 5 bases and V 6 bases, and 9 bases lay outside the gene matches. CDR1 SQVTM and CDR2 ANQGSEA come from the germline V gene. The CDR3 is made up of 13 amino acids. The CDR3 region has the DNA TGCAGCGTGGGAAACAGGGGTGGGGAGACCCAGTACTTC. Translation gives CSVGNRGGETQYF.

This clone was detected once. The CDR3 reads CASSLSGTSSIRFYEQYF. In nucleotides, the CDR3 is TGCGCCAGCAGCTTATCCGGGACATCAAGCATACGGTTCTACGAGCAGTACTTC. The chain is built from TRBV5-1 and TRBJ2-7; TRBD1 might be the D (6 bases). CDR1 and CDR2 (germline): SGHRS, YFSETQ. V was cut by 2 bases and J by 3 bases, with 24 bases left in between. This CDR3 comprises 18 residues.

This clone was seen only once. CDR3 in amino acids: CASSLTGDEQYF. In nucleotides, the CDR3 is TGTGCCAGCAGCTTGACAGGGGACGAGCAGTACTTC. The chain joins TRBV7-8 to TRBJ2-7, with 8 bases matching TRBD1. The germline gives CDR1 SGHVS, CDR2 FQNEAQ. Unmatched junction bases numbered 0, after V lost 3 bases and J lost 5 bases. The CDR3 sequence is 12 residues long.

This clone occurred a few times. V usage is TRBV4-2 and J usage is TRBJ1-1; 9 positions match TRBD1. V gave up 4 bases and J gave up 2 bases; unmatched junction bases: 5. The CDR3 extends over 15 amino acids. In germline, CDR1 is LGHNA, CDR2 YNFKEQ. The CDR3 DNA follows: TGTGCCAGCAGCCGAGAGGGACAGGGAAACACTGAAGCTTTCTTT. It specifies CASSREGQGNTEAFF.

The CDR3 loop reads CASSPGGTVYGYTF. Here the CDR3 DNA reads TGTGCCAGCAGTCCAGGGGGGACGGTCTATGGCTACACCTTC. This chain connects TRBV2 to TRBJ1-2, with 7 bases lining up with TRBD1. This CDR3 has 14 amino acids. J was trimmed by 4 bases and V by 5 bases; bases with no gene match: 7. CDR1 and CDR2 (germline): SNHLY, FYNNEI.

The chain is built from TRBV7-6 and TRBJ2-7, with D unresolved. Germline values: CDR1 SGHVS, CDR2 FNYEAQ. The V and J ends lost 0 bases and 2 bases respectively, with 8 bases between them. CDR3 length: 14 residues. The CDR3 loop is CASSLAPVTYEQYF. CDR3 nucleotide sequence: TGTGCCAGCAGCTTAGCGCCGGTTACCTACGAGCAGTACTTC. Based on the CDR3 plus reference TRBV7-6 and TRBJ2-7, the full variable domain is GAGVSQSPRYKVTKRGQDVALRCDPISGHVSLYWYRQALGQGPEFLTYFNYEAQQDKSGLPNDRFSAERPEGSISTLTIQRTEQRDSAMYRCASSLAPVTYEQYFGPGTRLTVT.

This sequence joins TRBV12-3 or TRBV12-4 and TRBJ1-2, with 8 bases aligning to TRBD1. Trimming took 10 bases from V and 7 from J; bases not matched to a gene: 11. The CDR3 covers 13 residues. CDR3 amino acids: CAIQRAGGSGYTF. The CDR3 coding sequence is TGTGCCATCCAACGGGCAGGGGGCTCTGGCTACACCTTC.

CDR3 DNA: TGTGCCAGCAGCTTAGAGGCAGGGAGGCCTCATCAGCCCCAGCATTTT. The encoded protein is CASSLEAGRPHQPQHF. The V gene is TRBV7-2, the J gene TRBJ1-5, with D perhaps TRBD1 (5 bases). The germline V and J ends were trimmed by 1 base and 5 bases, with 15 bases remaining between them. The CDR3 is 16 amino acids. Germline CDR1 SGHTA, CDR2 FQGNSA.

The chain joins TRBV6-1 to TRBJ2-1; D not certain. Per germline, CDR1 MNHNS and CDR2 SASEGT. The V end lost 3 bases, the J end lost 7 bases, and 19 bases lay between the germline ends. The CDR3 consists of 16 residues. The CDR3 DNA follows: TGTGCCAGCAGTGACCTGACTGGAGCAGTCGGAAATGAGCAGTTCTTC. It translates to CASSDLTGAVGNEQFF.

This chain joins TRBV5-4 and TRBJ1-6, with 9 bases lining up with TRBD1. CDR1 SGHNT and CDR2 YYREEE come from the germline V gene (reference sequence). The trim removed 8 bases at V and 2 bases at J, leaving 5 bases unmatched. This CDR3 region has 15 residues. The CDR3, as DNA: TGTGCCAGTAAACAGGGGGCAACCTATAATTCACCCCTCCACTTT. It yields the protein CASKQGATYNSPLHF. The variable domain in full, with the rest retrieved from reference TRBV5-4 and TRBJ1-6, is ETGVTQSPTHLIKTRGQQVTLRCSSQSGHNTVSWYQQALGQGPQFIFQYYREEENGRGNFPPRFSGLQFPNYSSELNVNALELDDSALYLCASKQGATYNSPLHFGNGTRLTVT.

This clone was recorded a few times. This sequence joins TRBV14 and TRBJ2-2; the D gene is possibly TRBD1 (6 bases). This CDR3 spans 15 amino acids. Germline V gene sequence: CDR1 SGHDN, CDR2 FVKESK. Trimming shortened V by 0 bases and J by 4 bases, and 9 bases separated the two germline ends. CDR3 sequence reads: CASSQEGHITGELFF. The CDR3 DNA is TGTGCCAGCAGCCAAGAGGGACACATCACCGGGGAGCTGTTTTTT.

The chain has TRBV27 and TRBJ2-3; TRBD1 aligns across 9 bases. Germline V CDR1 and CDR2: MNHEY, SMNVEV (reference sequence). V was pared by 6 bases and J by 0 bases, with 7 bases of the junction left unmatched. The CDR3 consists of 16 residues. CDR3 nucleotide sequence: TGTGCCAGCAGACAGGGGGCGCGTTATAGCACAGATACGCAGTATTTT. Encoded protein: CASRQGARYSTDTQYF.

The chain links TRBV4-2 to TRBJ2-7, with D perhaps TRBD2 (7 bases). The CDR3 spans 15 residues. V gave up 1 base and J gave up 0 bases, with 10 bases separating them. The germline V gene has CDR1 LGHNA and CDR2 YNFKEQ. The CDR3 spells CASSQVGGASYEQYF. The CDR3 nucleotides read TGTGCCAGCAGCCAAGTAGGGGGGGCCTCCTACGAGCAGTACTTC.